This T cell receptor (beta chain) was sequenced in a study of shared clonotypes between healthy human individuals. General study points: The donor pool, a small one, limited the genetic and exposure-history diversity represented. Rarefaction analysis demonstrated incomplete sorted-subset sequencing notwithstanding large depth.

V lost 2 bases to trimming and J lost 4 bases, with 12 bases between them. The CDR3 extends over 14 amino acids. CDR1 SGHTA and CDR2 FQGNSA come from the germline V gene. This clone was seen only a few times. Its antigen is still unknown. Several immunoSEQ 96-well plates shared each subset's DNA, each plate a replicate. Some clones are missing from TCRdb's copy, which holds only in-frame ones; the method was immunoSEQ multiplex PCR. The table shows roughly 2.5 million clones, with more than 80% occurring only once. Sequencing was carried out using naive CD4+ T cells sorted from blood. Subset specified: CD45RA+ positively selected. This TCR came from a young man in good health. The V gene is TRBV7-2, the J gene TRBJ2-7; tentatively, D is TRBD2 (6 bases). In nucleotides, the CDR3 is TGTGCCAGCAGCTTAATCCCGGGGGTATACGAGCAGTACTTC. Translated, it gives CASSLIPGVYEQYF.